This T cell receptor beta chain stems from a study of blood T cell repertoires in COVID-19. Germline CDR1 MNHEY, CDR2 SVGAGI. This CDR3 has 15 residues. Original processing methods: Quantification of nucleated cells was approximated via reference gene primer amplification. Data came from immunoSEQ multiplex PCR; TCRdb stores just in-frame clones and leaves some out. The V and J calls and clone size were taken over from that table, and D and trimming were inferred from the DNA. The sample comprises about half a million clones, 80% to 90% of which are singletons, and more than 3% rests with the top ten. This clone has a single count. Germline and junction disagree at one end, which may indicate a read error.

This TCR was recovered from a human donor in a cohort sampled during active COVID-19. Input material: peripheral blood. The chain links TRBV6-5 to TRBJ1-2; a weak D match, TRBD1 (6 bases). CDR3 region: CASSHSSGTRYGYTF. The CDR3 DNA is TGTGCCAGCAGTCACTCTTCCGGGACACGCTATGGCTACACCTTC.